This T cell receptor (beta chain) was found in a study of cytomegalovirus exposure and HLA in healthy donors (dated by TCRdb to the late 2010s). Notes on the research overall: According to an earlier analysis of a few hundred of the donors, roughly 180 million T cells yielded 117 million unique TCR beta sequences and 276 Gb of sequence data. About 320 gigabases of sequencing data and approximately 93 million unique TCR sequences were included in an early release covering about 700 HLA-typed donors. Among the roughly 430 genotyped donors, more than 70% belonged to the genetic ancestry cluster associated with self-reported Caucasian donors. The aim of the study was to test whether cataloging public T cell receptors could identify signatures of past pathogen exposure. The study profiled the T cell repertoires of 500 to 800 subjects by immunosequencing and related them to cytomegalovirus serostatus. A separate validation cohort of 100 to 150 different subjects was used in addition to the roughly 670-subject first cohort. The study combined high-throughput TCR immunosequencing, statistical association of individual TCRs with disease status, and machine learning to predict cytomegalovirus infection status. A later analysis re-analyzed previously published TCR beta repertoires from 666 donors and added high-resolution HLA genotyping to study TCR occurrence patterns. In the later analysis, no new phenotypic data were used to find candidate immune exposures; instead, reliance was placed on TCR beta sequences and their occurrence across donors. An earlier analysis of several hundred of the donors applied high-throughput TCR beta sequencing to assess whether each TCR beta V gene segment acted as functional or pseudogenic. Donor age, sex, ethnicity and CMV serostatus were compiled alongside the repertoire data. Genome-wide SNP genotypes for about 65% of the roughly 670 donors were used in a later genetic analysis, which treated that subset as a discovery cohort. All discovery cohort repertoires had been generated on a single sequencing platform. Class I and class II HLA loci were covered by the typing at four-digit resolution. Typing coverage differed by locus: A, B, C, DRB1 and DQB1 were typed in about 620-640 donors, DQA1 in 522, DPA1 in 600 to 610, and DPB1 in 450 to 480. About five DR-DQ haplotypes were treated as single units for association and clustering because of strong linkage in the cohort. On average, roughly 200,000 unique TCR beta nucleotide sequences were sequenced per donor among about 400 genotyped donors of the cohort, with 15% to 20% of those sequences being non-productive.

The cohort comprised approximately 700 healthy bone marrow donors. All cohort members were sampled while nominally healthy, although unrecorded immune exposures were likely present. Of the roughly 720 cohort members, roughly 300 had positive CMV serostatus and 350 to 450 had negative CMV serostatus, and CMV serostatus was not recorded for the donor. A peripheral blood sample was collected from each donor, and TCR beta sequencing was performed on peripheral blood mononuclear cells. The Qiagen DNeasy Blood Extraction Kit was used to extract genomic DNA from the blood cell samples. What the work shows at the level of the full study, not this receptor alone: Sequencing depth was assumed to be roughly uniform across donors in the presence/absence analyses, though that assumption may not hold. Correlated functional status among segregating V segments might be attributable to linkage disequilibrium, but an unknown experimental factor could not be ruled out. The study gave a list of 150 to 200 TCR beta chains associated with cytomegalovirus. In a later analysis, TCR association rates were found to vary across HLA loci, with the most associated TCRs seen for DRB1 alleles and the fewest for HLA-C alleles. According to a later analysis, parvovirus B19, influenza, CMV and Epstein-Barr virus appeared linked to several top co-occurrence clusters. The authors suggested that the approach could potentially be extended to other disease states and immunological phenotypes. In a later analysis, HLA-associated TCR beta chains were found to be more clonally expanded and to have lower generation probabilities than equally common non-associated chains. When HLA alleles, especially DR and DQ, strongly co-occurred, TCR associations were difficult to assign to individual alleles. V-gene and J-gene trimming of TCR beta chains was associated with a missense DCLRE1C variant in a later genetic analysis, and the association was replicated in an independent cohort. The cohort was sequenced for TCR beta chains only, and without alpha or paired-chain data the features that could be detected were limited. A group of highly shared sequence variants was considered likely to be a technical artifact of the sequencing pipeline. Most CMV-associated TCR beta chains appeared to be HLA-restricted in a later analysis, and the HLA associations seemed to be driven largely by CMV exposure. Cytomegalovirus status was reported to be diagnosed by the classifier with high specificity and sensitivity in both the original and validation cohorts. The only immune exposure information available for the cohort was CMV serostatus. According to a later genetic analysis, donors in an Asian-associated ancestry cluster had fewer N-insertions in productive TCRs than the roughly 670-donor mean. HLA typing was unavailable for some donors at each locus, so association tests used only the typed subset. An earlier analysis of 587 of the donors showed that most TCR beta V segments appeared in productive rearrangements either about 90% or about 30% of the time, which broadly matched IMGT annotations. In a later analysis, more than 15,000 TCR beta sequences were associated with specific HLA alleles at a false discovery rate of 0.05. A few of the identified cytomegalovirus-associated TCR beta chains were confirmed in vitro to be specific for cytomegalovirus antigens. A further reported finding was that TCR beta sequences accurately predicted the HLA-A and HLA-B alleles for most subjects in the first cohort. While some public TCRs were present in many individuals, most TCR sequences turned up only very rarely across donors. Because counts were too low, about 18 rarely observed V segments, including chromosome 9 orphons, were left out of the earlier analysis of 500 to 650 of the donors.

The library relied on the immunoSEQ multiplex PCR assay. A mixture of 60 forward primers for TCR Vbeta segments and 13 reverse primers for TCR Jbeta segments was used in the multiplex PCR. The CDR3 region of rearranged TCR beta genes was amplified from genomic DNA with a multiplex PCR assay. On the Illumina HiSeq System, the amplified TCR beta libraries were sequenced as 87-base-pair reads. Turning to the authors' computational methods: A later analysis tallied 75 million to 95 million unique TCR beta chains across the 550 to 850 repertoires, and about 10 million of those chains were shared by two or more donors. Raw reads were error-corrected and collapsed into unique sequences with a nearest-neighbor algorithm that merged closely related sequences to remove PCR and sequencing errors. V, D and J gene segments were assigned by aligning CDR3 sequences to IMGT reference sequences. For a sequence to be retained, at least a six-nucleotide match to both a V gene segment and a J gene segment was required. A rearrangement counted as productive if the CDR3 had no stop codons and remained in frame with V and J, and every other rearrangement counted as non-productive. CDR3 was defined according to IMGT convention as the region running from the second conserved V-encoded cysteine to the conserved J-encoded phenylalanine. Sequences without an unambiguous match to a single V gene segment were excluded from the earlier analysis of about 600 of the donors. In an earlier analysis of 587 of the donors, a V segment was called functional when productive rearrangements were above 56.7%, and segregating when the standard deviation between donors exceeded 5%. To diagnose cytomegalovirus status from the catalog of TCR beta chain sequences, a statistical classification framework was built. V and J gene assignment, in a later analysis, came from comparing TCR nucleotide sequences with IMGT/GENE-DB human TR gene sequences. A later analysis assigned CDR3 sequences and most-parsimonious VDJ recombination scenarios with the TCRdist pipeline. A later analysis defined each TCR beta chain by its CDR3 amino acid sequence plus V-gene family, and excluded reads lacking a unique V-gene family. To address suspected cross-contamination and a sequencing artifact, a later analysis removed approximately 600 highly shared, low-generation-probability nucleotide sequences. In a later analysis, a clonal expansion index for each public chain was calculated from normalized within-repertoire ranks of inferred template counts. In a later analysis, generation probabilities were computed with a VDJ recombination model fitted to out-of-frame rearrangements, and the resulting probabilities were checked against IGoR. In a later analysis, TCR-TCR, TCR-HLA and TCR-CMV co-occurrence was scored with hypergeometric tests, and a repertoire-size bias correction was applied to TCR pairs. False discovery rates were estimated in a later analysis by permuting HLA or CMV assignments 20 times. In a later analysis, co-occurring TCRs were grouped with DBSCAN, and TCRdist sequence similarity was added when clustering was performed within HLA-allele-positive subsets. For co-occurrence clustering, repertoires with fewer than 30,000 or more than 120,000 public chains were excluded, along with several repertoires with anomalous nucleotide sharing. As stored in TCRdb, this immuneACCESS dataset retains in-frame rearrangements with V and J assigned. A fraction of the clones does not appear; measured against another copy, unresolved V genes explain less than half of the discrepancy, and the remainder lacks a known reason. V and J calls and clone size are those listed in that table; D and trimming were worked out from the DNA. The table for this sample lists 35,000 to 45,000 clones; 40% to 60% of them were counted only once. The ten largest clones represent 9.5% to 13% of the sample.

This clone has only a few counts. Its antigen remains undetermined. Per-base quality was not reported, and no clone a single base away is much larger than it. The receptor comes from a human donor in good health. The material sequenced was PBMCs.

Here is the DNA: TGCGCGAATCCTACAGGAGATAATTCACCCCTCCACTTT. This gives the protein CANPTGDNSPLHF. The chain is made from TRBV10-1 and TRBJ1-6, and the D gene may be TRBD1, 5 bases matching. Counted from cysteine to phenylalanine, this CDR3 has 13 amino acids. Only the CDR3 DNA is retained, 39 bases long and in frame from the first base. The germline V gene (reference sequence) yields WNHNN for CDR1 and SYGVQD for CDR2.